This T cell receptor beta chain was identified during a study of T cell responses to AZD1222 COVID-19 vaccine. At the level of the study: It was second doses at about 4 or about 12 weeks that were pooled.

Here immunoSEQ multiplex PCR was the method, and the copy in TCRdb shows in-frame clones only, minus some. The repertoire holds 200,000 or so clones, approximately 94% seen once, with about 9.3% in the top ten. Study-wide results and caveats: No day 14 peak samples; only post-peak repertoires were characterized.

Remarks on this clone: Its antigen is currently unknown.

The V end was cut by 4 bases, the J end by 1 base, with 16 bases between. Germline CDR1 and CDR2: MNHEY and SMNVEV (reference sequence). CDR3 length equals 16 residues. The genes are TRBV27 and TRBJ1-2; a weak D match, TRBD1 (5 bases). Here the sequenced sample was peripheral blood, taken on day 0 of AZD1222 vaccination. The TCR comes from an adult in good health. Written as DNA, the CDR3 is TGTGCCAGCAGTTCCGCCCCATGGGGCCTTAACTATGGCTACACCTTC. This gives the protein CASSSAPWGLNYGYTF.